These 19 T cell receptor beta chains were sequenced from one sample in a study of blood T cell repertoires in COVID-19. Generated by immunoSEQ multiplex PCR, the TCRdb table keeps only in-frame clones and is missing some. The sample has some 300,000 clones, more than 70% seen once. Sequencing was done on a sample of PBMCs or T cells enriched from blood (not recorded which). These receptors were collected from an older woman in a cohort exposed to, infected with or recovered from COVID-19 (not recorded which).

The chain joins TRBV5-6 to TRBJ2-7, with 14 bases matching TRBD2. CDR1 SGHDT and CDR2 YYEEEE come from the germline V gene. The V gene end was trimmed by 4 bases and the J gene end by 4 bases; junction bases not matched to a gene: 10. The CDR3 has 17 residues. The CDR3 spells CASSPRGTSGSRYEQYF. In DNA form, the CDR3 reads TGTGCCAGCAGCCCGAGGGGGACTAGCGGGAGCAGATACGAGCAGTACTTC.

The gene calls are TRBV28 and TRBJ1-2; 7 nucleotides agree with TRBD1. Germline lookup yields CDR1 MDHEN and CDR2 SYDVKM. The V and J ends lost 3 bases and 4 bases, in that order; junction bases with no gene match: 8. The CDR3 is made up of 15 amino acids. The CDR3 region has the DNA TGTGCCAGCAGTTTCGCCCAGGGGGGCGTCTATGGCTACACCTTC. This sequence encodes CASSFAQGGVYGYTF.

The chain couples TRBV5-5 to TRBJ2-7, with 8 bases aligning to TRBD2. Germline lookup yields CDR1 SGHKS and CDR2 YYEKEE (reference sequence). Losses at the gene ends were 2 bases for V and 6 bases for J; bases not matched to a gene: 7. The CDR3 loop spans 14 amino acids. CDR3 region: CASSFSAGGPEQYF. As DNA, the CDR3 is TGTGCCAGCAGCTTCAGCGCGGGAGGCCCCGAGCAGTACTTC. Full variable domain (outside the CDR3, taken from reference TRBV5-5 and TRBJ2-7): DAGVTQSPTHLIKTRGQQVTLRCSPISGHKSVSWYQQVLGQGPQFIFQYYEKEERGRGNFPDRFSARQFPNYSSELNVNALLLGDSALYLCASSFSAGGPEQYFGPGTRLTVT.

This chain connects TRBV19 to TRBJ1-5, with D tentatively TRBD1 (5 bases). The CDR3 runs to 16 residues. Germline CDR1 is LNHDA and CDR2 is SQIVND (reference sequence). Between the trimmed V and J ends, which lost 3 bases and 4 bases, there was a span of 16 bases. DNA of the CDR3: TGTGCCAGTAGTATTCTGGACATAGTAGGAAATCAGCCCCAGCATTTT. Encoded protein: CASSILDIVGNQPQHF.

The rearrangement joins TRBV5-1 to TRBJ1-6; tentative D call: TRBD1 (5 bases). Germline-derived CDR1 and CDR2 are SGHRS and YFSETQ. V was cut by 0 bases and J by 8 bases, with 15 bases left in between. This CDR3 has 16 amino acids. The CDR3, as DNA: TGCGCCAGCAGCTTGGCCAGGGCGGCGAAAGATTCACCCCTCCACTTT. Its protein product is CASSLARAAKDSPLHF.

The chain links TRBV11-2 to TRBJ1-5; D might be TRBD1 (5 bases). Trimming took off 5 bases at V and 3 bases at J, with 11 bases between the two ends. Germline CDR1 is SGHAT and CDR2 is FQNNGV. The CDR3 length is 14 residues. DNA for the CDR3: TGTGCCAGCAGCCCTGGGACTCCCAATCAGCCCCAGCATTTT. Translated, it gives CASSPGTPNQPQHF.

The V and J genes are TRBV6-1 and TRBJ1-1; possible D gene TRBD1, 6 bases. Deletions cut 3 bases from V and 8 bases from J, with 19 bases between. The CDR3 extends over 15 amino acids. Germline CDR1 reads MNHNS; CDR2 reads SASEGT. As DNA, the CDR3 is TGTGCCAGCAGTGAGGGATCTACAGGGTTCTTGGAAGCTTTCTTT. As protein: CASSEGSTGFLEAFF.

The rearrangement uses TRBV2 and TRBJ1-6, with D tentatively TRBD1 (6 bases). The CDR3 covers 15 residues. Germline V gives CDR1 SNHLY, CDR2 FYNNEI. V shed 4 bases and J shed 6 bases, with 13 bases lying between them. CDR3 sequence: CASSGRQGFNSPLHF. The CDR3 nucleotides read TGTGCCAGCAGTGGTAGGCAGGGGTTTAATTCACCCCTCCACTTT.

V and J are TRBV2 and TRBJ1-4, with 9 bases aligning to TRBD1. Germline CDR1 is SNHLY and CDR2 is FYNNEI. Trimming removed 5 bases from V and 8 bases from J; junction bases left unmatched: 6. The CDR3 is 14 amino acids. The CDR3 bases are TGTGCCAGCAGTCGGACAGGGGACGCGGAAAAACTGTTTTTT. This codes for CASSRTGDAEKLFF.

The chain couples TRBV2 to TRBJ2-1; 12 nucleotides line up with TRBD1. The V gene's germline CDR1 is SNHLY and CDR2 FYNNEI. There are 14 residues in the CDR3. V shed 5 bases and J 6 bases; nucleotides not matched to a gene: 2. CDR3 sequence: CASSRDRGLNEQFF. DNA of the CDR3: TGTGCCAGCAGTAGGGACAGGGGGCTCAATGAGCAGTTCTTC.

This clone has more than one count but fewer than ten. The V gene is TRBV6-1, the J gene TRBJ2-3; the D gene is possibly TRBD2 (6 bases). Germline CDR1 MNHNS, CDR2 SASEGT. V shed 4 bases and J shed 3 bases, with 17 bases lying between them. This CDR3 contains 16 residues. As DNA, the CDR3 is TGTGCCAGCAGTGGCTGGGGACTCCCGGGGACAGATACGCAGTATTTT. It yields the protein CASSGWGLPGTDTQYF.

This clone occurred a few times. The chain couples TRBV6-6 to TRBJ2-7; 8 bases agree with TRBD1. Trimming at V came to 5 bases and at J to 3 bases, leaving 15 bases not matched to a gene. CDR1 is MNHNY and CDR2 is SVGAGI in the germline V gene (reference sequence). The CDR3 runs to 17 residues. This CDR3 is CASSRSPPGQVNYEQYF. The CDR3 DNA sequence: TGTGCCAGCAGTAGATCACCCCCGGGACAGGTGAACTACGAGCAGTACTTC.

The chain joins TRBV18 to TRBJ1-5, with no clear D. This CDR3 comprises 14 residues. CDR1 is KGHSH, CDR2 LQKENI, per germline. V shed 3 bases and J shed 5 bases, with 11 bases lying between them. The CDR3, as DNA: TGTGCCAGCTCACCGATGGCAGATTATCAGCCCCAGCATTTT. Translation: CASSPMADYQPQHF.

V gene TRBV28 combines with J gene TRBJ1-6, with 12 nucleotides matching TRBD1. CDR1 MDHEN and CDR2 SYDVKM come from the germline V gene. The length of the CDR3 is 16 residues. V shed 5 bases, J shed 8 bases, and the junction held 7 bases outside the gene matches. The CDR3 coding sequence is TGTGCCAGCAGTGCCCGGGGGACAGGGGGCGATTCACCCCTCCACTTT. Protein: CASSARGTGGDSPLHF.

CDR3 residues: CASSLGQSYNSPLHF. Written as DNA, the CDR3 is TGTGCCAGCAGCCTAGGACAAAGCTATAATTCACCCCTCCACTTT. This chain uses TRBV6-5 with TRBJ1-6; weak D call: TRBD1 (5 bases). The length of the CDR3 is 15 residues. Germline assignment: CDR1 MNHEY and CDR2 SVGAGI. V dropped 6 bases and J dropped 3 bases, with 12 bases sitting between them.

The chain employs TRBV5-1 and TRBJ2-1, with 8 bases matching TRBD2. J was trimmed by 10 bases and V by 4 bases; bases with no gene match: 4. The CDR3 is 12 amino acids. Germline V CDR1 and CDR2: SGHRS, YFSETQ. The CDR3 loop is CASSLLAAEQFF. The CDR3 coding sequence is TGCGCCAGCAGCCTACTAGCGGCGGAGCAGTTCTTC.

The chain uses TRBV5-3 and TRBJ2-7; maybe TRBD1 (6 bases). TRBV5-3 is an ORF for which the function is uncertain. V was pared by 0 bases and J by 3 bases, with 16 bases between. This CDR3 region has 16 residues. The DNA for the CDR3 is TGTGCCAGAAGCTTGGATCGGCAGGGGCGCAACTACGAGCAGTACTTC. It codes for CARSLDRQGRNYEQYF.

The table lists this clone with a count of one. The chain links TRBV14 to TRBJ1-1; D gene uncertain. V shed 4 bases and J shed 0 bases, with 6 bases lying between them. The V gene's germline CDR1 is SGHDN and CDR2 FVKESK. The CDR3 has 13 residues. The CDR3 DNA reads TGTGCCAGCAGCCCCACTTTGAACACTGAAGCTTTCTTT. Translating it yields CASSPTLNTEAFF.

This chain uses TRBV28 with TRBJ2-7; 12 bases align to TRBD2. The CDR3 extends over 15 amino acids. The V segment lost 7 bases and the J segment 3 bases; nucleotides outside the gene matches: 7. Germline CDR1 and CDR2: MDHEN and SYDVKM. The CDR3 protein is CASTSLTSGSYEQYF. In DNA, the CDR3 is TGTGCCAGCACCTCACTGACTAGCGGGAGCTACGAGCAGTACTTC.